These 25 T cell receptor beta chains originate from one sample sequenced in a study of T cell responses to AZD1222 COVID-19 vaccine. Profiled with immunoSEQ multiplex PCR; TCRdb holds only in-frame clones, not every one. Here the sample spans tens of thousands of clones, about 90% being singletons. Sample: peripheral blood, taken on day 0 of MenACWY control vaccination. The receptors derive from an adult in good health.

The chain links TRBV5-3 to TRBJ1-2; D unclear. TRBV5-3 is reported as an ORF; its role is uncertain. V was trimmed by 5 bases and J by 5 bases, leaving 22 bases between them. The CDR3 has 16 amino acids. For the CDR3, the DNA is TGTGCCAGAAGATTTTCGCAGGTTTCTGTCGGGTATGGCTACACCTTC. This encodes CARRFSQVSVGYGYTF.

This sequence joins TRBV5-4 and TRBJ2-2; D is possibly TRBD2 (6 bases). Germline loops: CDR1 SGHNT, CDR2 YYREEE (reference sequence). The CDR3 spans 16 residues. V was cut by 0 bases and J by 5 bases, with 14 bases left in between. CDR3 DNA: TGTGCCAGCAGCTTGGTAGGTAGCGGTAGGACCGGGGAGCTGTTTTTT. This gives the protein CASSLVGSGRTGELFF.

The rearrangement joins TRBV11-2 to TRBJ2-1; 12 bases fit TRBD2. CDR1 is SGHAT, CDR2 FQNNGV, per germline. Trimming cost V 6 bases and J 7 bases; bases outside gene matches: 7. The CDR3 covers 15 residues. The DNA of the CDR3 is TGTGCCAGCAGAACCGGACTAGCGGGACAGAATGAGCAGTTCTTC. It specifies CASRTGLAGQNEQFF.

V gene TRBV6-2 or TRBV6-3 combines with J gene TRBJ1-4, with D unresolved. Trimming removed 2 bases from V and 6 bases from J, with 4 bases in between. CDR1 is MNHEY, CDR2 SVGEGT, per germline. The CDR3 extends over 12 amino acids. The CDR3 loop is CASSYPDEKLFF. The CDR3 DNA follows: TGTGCCAGCAGTTACCCTGATGAAAAACTGTTTTTT.

The chain joins TRBV12-3 or TRBV12-4 to TRBJ2-5; no firm D call. The CDR3 totals 12 residues. V was shortened by 6 bases and J by 5 bases, with 10 bases between the two germline ends. In DNA form, the CDR3 reads TGTGCCAGCAGCTTGACCCCCGAGACCCAGTACTTC. Protein product: CASSLTPETQYF.

V gene TRBV7-9 combines with J gene TRBJ1-3; TRBD1 matches at 7 bases. The trim removed 1 base at V and 2 bases at J, leaving 5 bases unmatched. In germline, CDR1 is SEHNR, CDR2 FQNEAQ (reference sequence). The CDR3 spans 16 residues. DNA for the CDR3: TGTGCCAGCAGCTTAGGTGACAGGGTCACTGGAAACACCATATATTTT. It specifies CASSLGDRVTGNTIYF.

The rearrangement joins TRBV12-3 or TRBV12-4 to TRBJ1-2; tentatively, D is TRBD1 (5 bases). V was shortened by 5 bases and J by 9 bases, with 13 bases between the two germline ends. The CDR3 runs 12 residues. The CDR3 DNA is TGTGCCAGCAGTCCCGGGGGTTTGAGCTACACCTTC. Encoded protein: CASSPGGLSYTF.

This chain links TRBV29-1 with TRBJ1-1; possibly TRBD1 for D (6 bases). The CDR3 sequence is 15 residues long. CDR1 and CDR2 (germline): SQVTM, ANQGSEA. V lost 2 bases and J 8 bases, leaving 21 bases between the germline ends. The DNA of the CDR3 is TGCAGCGTTGAATTTGGGGGGCAGGGAGGGACGGAAGCTTTCTTT. It specifies CSVEFGGQGGTEAFF. Together with reference TRBV29-1 and TRBJ1-1, the CDR3 gives the full variable domain: SAVISQKPSRDICQRGTSLTIQCQVDSQVTMMFWYRQQPGQSLTLIATANQGSEATYESGFVIDKFPISRPNLTFSTLTVSNMSPEDSSIYLCSVEFGGQGGTEAFFGQGTRLTVV.

The rearrangement links TRBV5-3 to TRBJ2-1, with D tentatively TRBD1 (5 bases). TRBV5-3 qualifies as an ORF whose function is uncertain. With 5 bases removed from V and 15 bases from J, the gap between germline ends came to 21 bases. CDR3 size: 13 residues. In nucleotides, the CDR3 is TGTGCCAGAAGGGGCCCCCCCCCGGACAAGGGGTTCTTC. It is translated as CARRGPPPDKGFF.

The chain uses TRBV12-3 or TRBV12-4 and TRBJ1-1, with D uncertain. V was trimmed by 8 bases and J by 5 bases, leaving 15 bases between them. The CDR3 spans 13 residues. The CDR3 here is CASGGGLGTEAFF. The CDR3, as DNA: TGTGCCAGCGGCGGCGGCCTGGGGACTGAAGCTTTCTTT.

Turning to this clone: The same CDR3 arises from other DNA sequences in this sample as well. The rearrangement links TRBV18 to TRBJ2-5; D gene ambiguous. Germline values: CDR1 KGHSH, CDR2 LQKENI. V shed 3 bases and J shed 5 bases, with 4 bases lying between them. The CDR3 has 11 residues. The CDR3 coding sequence is TGTGCCAGCTCACCCGGGGAGACCCAGTACTTC. Translation: CASSPGETQYF.

V is TRBV11-2 and J is TRBJ2-1; 9 positions match TRBD2. Germline assignment: CDR1 SGHAT and CDR2 FQNNGV. There are 17 residues in the CDR3. The V and J ends lost 1 base and 1 base, in that order; junction bases with no gene match: 5. This chain's CDR3 is CASSLGGLARSYNEQFF. In nucleotides, the CDR3 is TGTGCCAGCAGCTTAGGTGGACTAGCGAGGTCCTACAATGAGCAGTTCTTC. Combining the CDR3 with reference TRBV11-2 and TRBJ2-1 gives the whole variable domain EAGVAQSPRYKIIEKRQSVAFWCNPISGHATLYWYQQILGQGPKLLIQFQNNGVVDDSQLPKDRFSAERLKGVDSTLKIQPAKLEDSAVYLCASSLGGLARSYNEQFFGPGTRLTVL.

The chain combines TRBV7-2 with TRBJ2-7; tentatively, D is TRBD1 (5 bases). The V end was cut by 1 base, the J end by 4 bases, with 14 bases between. Germline assignment: CDR1 SGHTA and CDR2 FQGNSA. There are 15 residues in the CDR3. CDR3 bases: TGTGCCAGCAGCTTAGTACCGGACACCGTTTACGAGCAGTACTTC. It encodes CASSLVPDTVYEQYF.

The gene calls are TRBV29-1 and TRBJ1-5, with D perhaps TRBD1 (6 bases). V lost 6 bases to trimming and J lost 8 bases, with 14 bases between them. From germline, CDR1 is SQVTM and CDR2 ANQGSEA. The CDR3 spans 12 residues. DNA for the CDR3: TGCAGCGTGGGGGGACAAGGGGAGCCCCAGCATTTT. This encodes CSVGGQGEPQHF.

The chain joins TRBV5-1 to TRBJ1-6; D is unresolved. Trimming took off 3 bases at V and 5 bases at J, with 15 bases between the two ends. This CDR3 spans 16 amino acids. From germline, CDR1 is SGHRS and CDR2 YFSETQ. CDR3 protein: CASSYGLNRDNSPLHF. The CDR3 DNA follows: TGCGCCAGCAGCTACGGACTGAATAGGGATAATTCACCCCTCCACTTT.

The rearrangement joins TRBV6-5 to TRBJ2-7; D remains ambiguous. Trimming left V 2 bases short and J 1 base short, with 6 bases between. Looked up from germline, CDR1 is MNHEY and CDR2 is SVGAGI. The CDR3 contains 13 residues. The chain's CDR3 is CASSYRFSYEQYF. The CDR3 DNA follows: TGTGCCAGCAGTTACAGATTTTCCTACGAGCAGTACTTC.

The rearrangement links TRBV28 to TRBJ1-3; D might be TRBD1 (5 bases). Germline V CDR1 and CDR2: MDHEN, SYDVKM. V dropped 3 bases and J dropped 8 bases, with 23 bases sitting between them. This CDR3 has 17 residues. The CDR3 is CASSFPGGSLPGDTIYF. The DNA for the CDR3 is TGTGCCAGCAGTTTCCCGGGGGGGTCTCTTCCAGGAGACACCATATATTTT.

The chain uses TRBV9 and TRBJ2-2; TRBD1 matches at 12 bases. The CDR3 totals 18 residues. Germline V gives CDR1 SGDLS, CDR2 YYNGEE. The V segment lost 5 bases and the J segment 7 bases; nucleotides outside the gene matches: 15. DNA for the CDR3: TGTGCCAGCAGTCCAGGGCGCGGGACAGGGGGCAGGGACGGGGAGCTGTTTTTT. This encodes CASSPGRGTGGRDGELFF.

The V gene is TRBV12-5, the J gene TRBJ2-3; TRBD1 is a possible D gene (5 bases). CDR3 size: 14 residues. V lost 6 bases and J lost 6, with 16 bases in between. From germline, CDR1 is LGHNT and CDR2 FRNRAP. CDR3 region: CASGPAGPIDTQYF. In nucleotides, the CDR3 is TGTGCTAGTGGGCCGGCAGGGCCTATTGATACGCAGTATTTT.

The chain combines TRBV3-1 (or the pseudogene TRBV3-2) with TRBJ1-2; 8 bases are a match to TRBD1. Germline V gene data show CDR1 as LGHDT and CDR2 as YNNKEL (reference sequence). CDR3 length: 15 amino acids. The J segment lost 1 base and the V segment lost 4 bases, leaving 5 bases of the junction unmatched. As DNA, the CDR3 is TGTGCCAGCAGCCGATTGGACAGGGATAACTATGGCTACACCTTC. Translating it yields CASSRLDRDNYGYTF.

CDR3 residues: CASMGQLNTEAFF. For the CDR3, the DNA is TGTGCCAGTATGGGACAGTTGAACACTGAAGCTTTCTTT. The V and J genes are TRBV19 and TRBJ1-1; 7 nucleotides line up with TRBD1. Per germline, CDR1 LNHDA and CDR2 SQIVND (reference sequence). Losses at the gene ends were 7 bases for V and 0 bases for J; bases not matched to a gene: 2. This CDR3 is built from 13 residues.

V gene TRBV5-1 combines with J gene TRBJ1-4; TRBD1 matches 7 bases. Unmatched junction bases numbered 4, after V lost 0 bases and J lost 5 bases. CDR1 is SGHRS and CDR2 is YFSETQ in the germline V gene. The CDR3 covers 15 residues. The CDR3 sequence: CASSLGQGENEKLFF. The CDR3 bases are TGCGCCAGCAGCTTGGGGCAGGGGGAAAATGAAAAACTGTTTTTT.

The chain is built from TRBV11-3 and TRBJ2-3, with D uncertain. Germline lookup yields CDR1 SGHNT and CDR2 YENEEA. The V end was cut by 3 bases, the J end by 3 bases, with 10 bases between. This CDR3 is 14 amino acids long. This CDR3 is CASSFRGGTDTQYF. In nucleotides, the CDR3 is TGTGCCAGCAGCTTCAGAGGTGGTACAGATACGCAGTATTTT.

The chain employs TRBV5-1 and TRBJ2-1; D is perhaps TRBD1 (6 bases). In germline, CDR1 is SGHRS, CDR2 YFSETQ. Deletions cut 6 bases from V and 9 bases from J, with 16 bases between. This CDR3 is built from 13 residues. Here the CDR3 DNA reads TGCGCCAGCATGGTTCAGGGGCAACCTGAGCAGTTCTTC. Encoded protein: CASMVQGQPEQFF.

The chain links TRBV7-9 to TRBJ1-6, with D tentatively TRBD1 (6 bases). Germline-derived CDR1 and CDR2 are SEHNR and FQNEAQ (reference sequence). Trimming cost V 3 bases and J 5 bases, with 14 bases left between them. CDR3 length: 16 residues. DNA for the CDR3: TGTGCCAGCAGCTTTTCAGGGGCAGGGGATAATTCACCCCTCCACTTT. Encoded protein: CASSFSGAGDNSPLHF.